The text below deals with one T cell receptor beta chain. Here immunoSEQ multiplex PCR was the method, and the copy in TCRdb shows in-frame clones only, minus some. The table shows a few hundred thousand clones, with around 87% occurring only once. This record comes from a study of blood T cell repertoires in COVID-19. V lost 8 bases to trimming and J lost 5 bases; unmatched junction nucleotides: 3. This CDR3 is 12 amino acids long. This chain links TRBV12-3 or TRBV12-4 with TRBJ2-1; TRBD2 matches at 7 bases. The source material was peripheral blood. The TCR comes from a woman in her thirties with COVID-19, enrolled during active disease. The chain's CDR3 is CASGDYNNEQFF. CDR3 bases: TGTGCCAGCGGGGACTATAACAATGAGCAGTTCTTC.